This paragraph reports one T cell receptor (beta chain). This record comes from a study of OX40 agonist ivuxolimab in advanced cancers. The overall study: Cohort: 65% to 90% men, mean age 60, aged about 20 to 80.

The table came from immunoSEQ multiplex PCR; TCRdb's copy has only in-frame clones and leaves some out. The sample shows under 85,000 clones, 88% of them seen only once. CDR3 size: 13 residues. The V gene's germline CDR1 is SEHNR and CDR2 FQNEAQ (reference sequence). Trimming stripped 0 bases from V and 5 bases from J, with 7 bases between. The V and J genes are TRBV7-9 and TRBJ1-1; no firm D call. The material sequenced was CD4+ or CD8+ T cells sorted from blood, taken in a trial of the OX40 agonist ivuxolimab. This receptor was obtained from an adult with an advanced solid tumor such as melanoma, head and neck, liver or kidney cancer. The DNA for the CDR3 is TGTGCCAGCAGCTTAGCGTTGGGGACTGAAGCTTTCTTT. Translation: CASSLALGTEAFF.